Given below is one T cell receptor beta chain in context. The antigen remains unidentified. Each depressed patient was pairwise matched to a non-depressed control for sex, age, current smoking status and body mass index. The donors were all European-descended. CD4+ T cells were isolated from thawed PBMCs by magnetic negative selection. This entry comes from a study of untreated major depressive disorder. The CDR3 runs to 15 residues. Germline V gene data show CDR1 as SGHTA and CDR2 as FQGNSA. After removal of 2 bases from V and 4 bases from J, the junction contained 6 bases not matched to a gene. Profiled with immunoSEQ multiplex PCR; TCRdb holds only in-frame clones, not every one. The repertoire holds about 20,000 clones, with about 90% as singletons. Study-wide results and limits: Sequencing showed nonsignificant TRBV25-01 and TRBV02-01 differences matching flow cytometry.

The receptor was derived from a woman aged 25-40 years in good health. The chain uses TRBV7-2 and TRBJ2-7; 9 bases agree with TRBD2. Sequencing used CD4+ T cells from PBMCs. The CDR3 DNA is TGTGCCAGCAGCTTAAGCGGGGGGCATATTTACGAGCAGTACTTC. Translated: CASSLSGGHIYEQYF.